These 7 T cell receptor beta chains share one sample of origin, sequenced in a study of T cells in localized non-small cell lung cancer (dated by TCRdb to 2020 to 2022). Library creation used the immunoSEQ multiplex PCR assay. In its TCRdb copy, this immuneACCESS table keeps in-frame sequences only and misses some clones. Where compared with another copy, unresolved V genes explain less than half of these, and the others have no known cause. The sample table records 30,000 to 40,000 clones; approximately 84% of these occur just once. The top ten constitute 5% to 7% of the sample. The source was peripheral blood, collected before any cancer treatment. The receptor set was obtained from a man between 40 and 69 years old with stage I lung adenocarcinoma.

The genes are TRBV28 and TRBJ2-2; tentatively, D is TRBD1 or TRBD2 (6 bases each). The germline V and J ends were trimmed by 2 bases and 5 bases, with 12 bases remaining between them. Germline CDR1 MDHEN, CDR2 SYDVKM. The CDR3 spans 15 residues. In nucleotides, the CDR3 is TGTGCCAGCAGTTTACTCCTAGGGGGGACCGGGGAGCTGTTTTTT. Protein: CASSLLLGGTGELFF.

This clone occurred once. The rearrangement joins TRBV7-9 to TRBJ2-1, with 8 bases aligning to TRBD2. CDR3 size: 17 residues. The V and J ends lost 3 bases and 4 bases, in that order; junction bases with no gene match: 11. Per the germline V gene, CDR1 is SEHNR and CDR2 is FQNEAQ (reference sequence). The CDR3 DNA is TGTGCCAGCAGCTTTCCTGGGGAAGCGGGAGAGTACAATGAGCAGTTCTTC. As protein: CASSFPGEAGEYNEQFF. The whole variable domain, filled in from reference TRBV7-9 and TRBJ2-1, reads DTGVSQNPRHKITKRGQNVTFRCDPISEHNRLYWYRQTLGQGPEFLTYFQNEAQLEKSRLLSDRFSAERPKGSFSTLEIQRTEQGDSAMYLCASSFPGEAGEYNEQFFGPGTRLTVL.

The chain carries TRBV5-5 and TRBJ1-5, with no clear D. CDR3 length: 15 residues. The germline CDR1 and CDR2 sequences are SGHKS and YYEKEE (reference sequence). V lost 0 bases and J 4 bases, leaving 11 bases between the germline ends. The CDR3 DNA reads TGTGCCAGCAGCTTGGGGGTGACAATAAATCAGCCCCAGCATTTT. Protein product: CASSLGVTINQPQHF.

V gene TRBV11-2 combines with J gene TRBJ2-1; the D gene is possibly TRBD2 (6 bases). V was pared by 5 bases and J by 3 bases, with 14 bases between. From germline, CDR1 is SGHAT and CDR2 FQNNGV. The CDR3 is 15 amino acids. For the CDR3, the DNA is TGTGCCAGCAGCCTCACGCGGGATAACTACAATGAGCAGTTCTTC. Its translation: CASSLTRDNYNEQFF.

V usage is TRBV7-3 and J usage is TRBJ1-1; a weak D match, TRBD1 (6 bases). V was trimmed by 1 base and J by 1 base, leaving 10 bases between them. The CDR3 has 15 amino acids. CDR1 and CDR2 from the germline V gene are SGHTA and FQGTGA. DNA for the CDR3: TGTGCCAGCAGCTTAAGGGGGGCCCCGAACACTGAAGCTTTCTTT. Translation: CASSLRGAPNTEAFF.

This chain links TRBV11-3 with TRBJ2-7; D may be TRBD1 or TRBD2 (5 bases each). The CDR3 contains 12 residues. Germline CDR1 SGHNT, CDR2 YENEEA. V lost 6 bases and J lost 3, with 9 bases in between. In DNA form, the CDR3 reads TGTGCCAGCAGTATGGGGGACTACGAGCAGTACTTC. Encoded protein: CASSMGDYEQYF.

The genes are TRBV4-1 and TRBJ2-1; D ambiguous. This CDR3 region has 16 residues. The ends were cut back, 2 bases at V and 0 bases at J, with 11 bases in the middle. Per the germline V gene, CDR1 is MGHRA and CDR2 is YSYEKL. In nucleotides, the CDR3 is TGCGCCAGCAGCCAACCTACAGAGAGCTCCTACAATGAGCAGTTCTTC. It is translated as CASSQPTESSYNEQFF.